This is a list of T cell receptor beta chains from one sample in a study of tumor-infiltrating lymphocytes in primary liver carcinoma. TCRdb reanalysed the multiplex PCR reads using MiXCR and keeps one entry per CDR3 protein. This sample carries roughly 180,000 distinct CDR3 sequences, 50% to 75% of them seen once, and the ten largest clones take roughly 76%. Sample: peripheral blood. These receptors all come from a man aged 40-49 years with primary liver carcinoma and hepatitis B virus infection. Each CDR3 is given with its conserved first and last residue. Each record gives: D gene, V gene, clone size, J gene, CDR3 protein, CDR3 DNA. D genes are given only for firm matches. Clone size is shown for a subset of rows, as once, few, many or a class of expanded clone.

TRBD1	TRBV11-1	many	TRBJ2-7	CASSPGGHYEQYF	TGTGCCAGCAGCCCAGGGGGACACTACGAGCAGTACTTC
.	TRBV6-2/TRBV6-3	.	TRBJ1-5	CASNPATRANQPQHF	TGTGCCAGCAATCCAGCGACAAGGGCCAACCAGCCCCAGCATTTT
TRBD2	TRBV6-5	once	TRBJ2-1	CASSYSSLAGSDEQFF	TGTGCCAGCAGTTACTCGTCTCTAGCGGGATCGGATGAGCAGTTCTTC
.	TRBV6-1	.	TRBJ2-2	CASSEGETWPTGELFF	TGTGCCAGCAGTGAAGGGGAGACATGGCCAACCGGGGAGCTGTTTTTT
TRBD2	TRBV12-3/TRBV12-4	.	TRBJ2-2	CTSSFGGSRWGTGELFF	TGTACCAGCAGTTTTGGCGGGAGTCGATGGGGCACCGGGGAGCTGTTTTTT
.	TRBV6-5	.	TRBJ1-6	CASRSREDSPLHF	TGTGCCAGCAGGAGCAGGGAGGATTCACCCCTCCACTTT
.	TRBV11-2	many	TRBJ2-4	CASSQNVRGAGNIQYF	TGTGCCAGCAGTCAGAATGTAAGGGGCGCGGGAAACATTCAGTACTTC
TRBD2	TRBV14	.	TRBJ2-1	CANSQPAGVGSNEQFF	TGTGCCAACAGCCAACCAGCGGGAGTAGGAAGTAATGAGCAGTTCTTC
TRBD1	TRBV30	.	TRBJ1-2	CAWSAAGGATYGYTF	TGTGCCTGGAGCGCAGCAGGGGGCGCCACCTATGGCTACACCTTC
.	TRBV6-5	few	TRBJ2-7	CASSPRGGHEYEQYF	TGTGCCAGCAGTCCCAGGGGAGGGCATGAATACGAGCAGTACTTC
.	TRBV7-9	.	TRBJ2-7	CASSPIRRHEQYF	TGTGCCAGCAGCCCTATCCGCAGGCACGAGCAGTACTTC
TRBD2	TRBV11-2	.	TRBJ2-2	CDSSSPGGGNTGELFF	TGTGACAGCAGCTCCCCGGGAGGGGGGAACACCGGGGAGCTGTTTTTT
.	TRBV10-3	.	TRBJ2-1	CAISVEEYNEQFF	TGTGCCATCAGTGTGGAGGAGTACAATGAGCAGTTCTTC
.	TRBV6-5	.	TRBJ1-2	CASSYRPRAAYGYTF	TGTGCCAGCAGTTACCGCCCGCGGGCAGCCTATGGCTACACCTTC
.	TRBV7-9	few	TRBJ1-1	CASSLARPNAEAFF	TGTGCCAGCAGCTTAGCTCGACCCAACGCTGAAGCTTTCTTT
.	TRBV29-1	.	TRBJ1-1	CSDCDPFRSTEAFF	TGCAGCGACTGTGACCCATTTAGATCCACTGAAGCTTTCTTT
TRBD2	TRBV11-2	.	TRBJ2-7	CASSLAAGDEQYF	TGTGCTAGCAGCTTAGCGGCGGGAGACGAGCAGTACTTC
TRBD2	TRBV11-3	many	TRBJ2-7	CASSLRGASGSSYEQYF	TGTGCCAGCAGCTTAAGAGGCGCTAGCGGGAGCTCCTACGAGCAGTACTTC
.	TRBV6-1	.	TRBJ2-3	CASRYRVHDTQYF	TGTGCCAGCAGATACAGGGTTCACGATACGCAGTATTTT
.	TRBV11-2	.	TRBJ2-1	CASSYPGSSGSNEQFF	TGTGCCAGCAGCTACCCCGGGAGTAGCGGTAGCAATGAGCAGTTCTTC
TRBD1	TRBV12-3/TRBV12-4	few	TRBJ2-7	CASSPGQDYEQYF	TGTGCCAGCAGTCCAGGACAGGACTACGAGCAGTACTTC
TRBD2	TRBV4-1	.	TRBJ2-1	CASGPANLGGGLSEQFF	TGCGCCAGCGGCCCGGCAAACCTTGGGGGGGGTTTGAGTGAGCAGTTCTTC
.	TRBV6-1	.	TRBJ2-4	CASSDTGLAKNIQYF	TGTGCCAGCAGTGATACAGGACTAGCCAAAAACATTCAGTACTTC
TRBD1	TRBV29-1	.	TRBJ1-2	CSVAETGDHYGYTF	TGCAGCGTTGCCGAGACAGGGGACCACTATGGCTACACCTTC
TRBD1	TRBV29-1	many	TRBJ2-1	CSVVATGANNEQFF	TGCAGCGTTGTTGCGACAGGGGCAAACAATGAGCAGTTCTTC
TRBD1	TRBV4-2	.	TRBJ1-4	CASSPPDRETRKLFF	TGTGCCAGCAGCCCCCCGGACAGGGAGACAAGAAAACTGTTTTTT
.	TRBV6-1	few	TRBJ1-1	CASSDRGVTEAFF	TGTGCCAGCAGTGATCGAGGGGTCACTGAAGCTTTCTTT
.	TRBV4-1	.	TRBJ2-1	CAISQKGGGIAEQFF	TGCGCCATCAGCCAAAAGGGCGGGGGCATAGCGGAGCAGTTCTTC
.	TRBV5-6	few	TRBJ2-7	CASSWGRSYEQYF	TGTGCCAGCAGCTGGGGGCGTTCCTACGAGCAGTACTTC
TRBD1	TRBV7-3	.	TRBJ1-1	CASSFDRGTEAFF	TGTGCCAGCAGCTTCGACAGGGGGACTGAAGCTTTCTTT
.	TRBV29-1	.	TRBJ1-5	CSVVLVSGQPQHF	TGCAGCGTTGTTTTGGTCTCGGGACAGCCCCAGCATTTT
.	TRBV7-8	few	TRBJ2-5	CASSLNIRGETQYF	TGTGCCAGCAGCTTGAACATAAGGGGGGAGACCCAGTACTTC
.	TRBV6-5	.	TRBJ1-1	CASSYSGVTEAFF	TGTGCCAGCAGTTACTCTGGGGTCACTGAAGCTTTCTTT
.	TRBV7-9	.	TRBJ1-2	CASSLGPGHGYTF	TGTGCCAGCAGCCTAGGGCCAGGTCATGGCTACACCTTC
TRBD1	TRBV24-1	.	TRBJ1-5	CATGDRRDQPQHF	TGTGCCACCGGGGACAGAAGAGATCAGCCCCAGCATTTT